The source of this T cell receptor (beta chain) is a study of radiation and T cells in renal cell carcinoma. The overall study: Nephrectomy followed 15 Gy stereotactic body radiation by 4 weeks. General study points: Pretreatment tumor biopsies were lacking, so baseline clonotypes are unknown. In blood, top tumor clones expanded by 2 weeks, shrinking by 4.

The CDR3 runs 15 residues. Germline V gene lookup returns CDR1 MNHNS and CDR2 SASEGT. J lost 2 bases, V lost 2 bases, and 2 bases had no gene match. Data came from immunoSEQ multiplex PCR; TCRdb stores just in-frame clones and leaves some out. The sample includes about 160,000 clones, about nine tenths of them seen just once. Time point defined: baseline pretreatment blood. This sample's treatment: 15 Gy SBRT to primary tumor, nephrectomy 4 weeks later. Radiation-treated patients gave blood at baseline, week 2 and week 4. As concerns this clone: What it binds is unknown.

This material consisted of blood, taken from a patient whose treatment included radiotherapy and nephrectomy. V and J are TRBV6-1 and TRBJ2-3; 9 bases fit TRBD2. This sequence originates from a woman in her seventies with renal cell carcinoma. The CDR3 protein is CASSELAGYTDTQYF. CDR3 DNA: TGTGCCAGCAGTGAACTAGCGGGGTACACAGATACGCAGTATTTT.